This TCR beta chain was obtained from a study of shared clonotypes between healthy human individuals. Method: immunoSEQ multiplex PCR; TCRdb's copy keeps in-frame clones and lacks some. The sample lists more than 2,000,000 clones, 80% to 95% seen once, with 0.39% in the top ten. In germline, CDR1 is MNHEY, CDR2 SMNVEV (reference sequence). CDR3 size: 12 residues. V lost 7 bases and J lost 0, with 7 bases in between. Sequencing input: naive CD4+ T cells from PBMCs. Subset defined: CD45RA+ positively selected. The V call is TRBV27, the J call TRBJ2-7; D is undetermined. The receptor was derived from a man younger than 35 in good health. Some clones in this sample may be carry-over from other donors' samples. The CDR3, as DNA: TGTGCCAGCATCAGTAGCTCCTACGAGCAGTACTTC. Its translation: CASISSSYEQYF.